The T cell receptor (beta chain) under discussion was sequenced for a study of CXCR3-negative and CXCR3-positive naive CD8 T cells. On the study more broadly: Summed over all libraries, TRB reads came to 130 million to 150 million, with about 1.5 +/- 0.3 million per library.

Germline V gives CDR1 MNHEY, CDR2 SVGEGT. The CDR3 is 15 amino acids. For this clonotype: The antigen is undetermined.

Whole-study findings and limits: Memory CD8+ cells showed much lower diversity, while both naive subsets displayed comparably high diversity. Memory cells diverged, while naive CXCR3-positive and CXCR3-negative cells had similar TRBV-TRBJ usage.

The authors gated naive CD8+ T cells as CD45RO-CCR7+CD27+CD95-. cDNA libraries for TRB were generated by 5' RACE incorporating UMI labels. TCRdb reprocessed the 5' RACE reads and stores each CDR3 protein as one record, lacking DNA. The sample table sets out about 58,000 distinct CDR3 sequences. The clonotype was recovered from a human donor in good health. Some clones in this sample may be carry-over from other donors' samples. Sequencing used naive CXCR3- CD8+ T cells from blood. Subset here: CD45RO-CCR7+CD27+CD95- naive CD8+ T cells lacking CXCR3 (TNR3-). This chain connects TRBV6-2 or TRBV6-3 to TRBJ2-1; TCRdb's assignment of TRBD2 cannot be checked, as there is no DNA. The CDR3 region is CASSIAGLPYNEQFF.